These 30 T cell receptor beta chains share one sample of origin, sequenced in a study of blood T cell repertoires in COVID-19. The data were produced by immunoSEQ multiplex PCR, yet TCRdb's version contains in-frame clones alone and is incomplete. The data contain about 300,000 clones, approximately 90% of them singletons. Sample: peripheral blood. The receptor source for this set is a woman in her 30s who had recovered from COVID-19.

The V and J genes are TRBV11-3 and TRBJ1-1; D possibly corresponds to TRBD1 (5 bases). The germline V gene has CDR1 SGHNT and CDR2 YENEEA. The V gene lost 5 bases and the J gene lost 5 bases, with 15 bases spanning the gap. This CDR3 has 14 amino acids. CDR3 protein: CASSPGGVITEAFF. Here the CDR3 DNA reads TGTGCCAGCAGCCCCGGGGGAGTAATTACTGAAGCTTTCTTT.

J is TRBJ1-2 and V is TRBV6-5, with TRBD1 as a possible D gene (6 bases). This CDR3 has 14 amino acids. Per germline, CDR1 MNHEY and CDR2 SVGAGI. V was cut by 5 bases and J by 2 bases, with 12 bases left in between. As DNA, the CDR3 is TGTGCCAGCAGTCCTACAGGGATCAACTATGGCTACACCTTC. Its protein is CASSPTGINYGYTF.

The chain joins TRBV28 to TRBJ2-5, with D uncertain. Germline assignment: CDR1 MDHEN and CDR2 SYDVKM. The CDR3 runs to 13 residues. V was cut by 5 bases and J by 6 bases, with 13 bases left in between. CDR3 residues: CASSPPAEKTQYF. The CDR3, as DNA: TGTGCCAGCAGTCCCCCCGCTGAGAAGACCCAGTACTTC.

The chain couples TRBV5-8 to TRBJ2-7; possibly TRBD2 for D (6 bases). The V and J ends lost 0 bases and 6 bases respectively, with 16 bases between them. This CDR3 is 15 amino acids long. Per the germline V gene, CDR1 is SGHTS and CDR2 is YDEGEE. Written as DNA, the CDR3 is TGTGCCAGCAGCTTGGTGAATTCCGGGACTCTCGAGCAGTACTTC. Translation: CASSLVNSGTLEQYF.

This clone was seen only once. The chain joins TRBV14 to TRBJ1-5; D is undetermined. This CDR3 region has 14 residues. CDR1 SGHDN and CDR2 FVKESK come from the germline V gene. Trimming took off 3 bases at V and 6 bases at J, with 12 bases between the two ends. The CDR3 here is CASSHPARAQPQHF. As DNA, the CDR3 is TGTGCCAGCAGCCACCCGGCGCGGGCTCAGCCCCAGCATTTT.

V and J are TRBV30 and TRBJ2-5; TRBD2 aligns across 9 bases. The germline gives CDR1 GTSNPN, CDR2 SVGIG (reference sequence). V was clipped by 5 bases and J by 4 bases; unmatched bases: 8. This CDR3 comprises 14 residues. DNA for the CDR3: TGTGCCTGGGGGCCAGCGGGGGGTGGAGAGACCCAGTACTTC. Amino acids: CAWGPAGGGETQYF.

The chain employs TRBV11-2 and TRBJ2-4; possibly TRBD1 for D (5 bases). The CDR3 has 16 amino acids. Germline lookup yields CDR1 SGHAT and CDR2 FQNNGV. V lost 5 bases and J 0 bases, leaving 14 bases between the germline ends. The CDR3 DNA reads TGTGCCAGCAGCGTGGGGCTACTTAGAGCCAAAAACATTCAGTACTTC. Translated, it gives CASSVGLLRAKNIQYF.

This chain joins TRBV18 and TRBJ2-5; possibly TRBD1 for D (6 bases). V dropped 1 base and J dropped 2 bases, with 14 bases sitting between them. Germline-derived CDR1 and CDR2 are KGHSH and LQKENI. There are 16 residues in the CDR3. DNA of the CDR3: TGTGCCAGCTCACCACAATACCGGGACAATCAAGAGACCCAGTACTTC. Protein: CASSPQYRDNQETQYF.

This chain joins TRBV5-4 and TRBJ1-3, with D uncertain. Trimming stripped 2 bases from V and 0 bases from J, with 12 bases between. There are 16 residues in the CDR3. Germline V gene sequence: CDR1 SGHNT, CDR2 YYREEE (reference sequence). The CDR3 here is CASSLEPSNSGNTIYF. The CDR3 nucleotides are TGTGCCAGCAGCTTAGAGCCTTCCAACTCTGGAAACACCATATATTTT.

The V and J genes are TRBV6-5 and TRBJ1-1; 8 nucleotides match TRBD1. Per the germline V gene, CDR1 is MNHEY and CDR2 is SVGAGI. V was pared by 0 bases and J by 4 bases, with 4 bases of the junction left unmatched. This CDR3 is built from 15 residues. CDR3 protein: CASSYSTGAGTEAFF. The CDR3 DNA reads as TGTGCCAGCAGTTACTCGACAGGGGCGGGCACTGAAGCTTTCTTT.

This rearrangement joins TRBV28 to TRBJ1-2; unclear D gene. This CDR3 has 15 amino acids. Germline V gene data show CDR1 as MDHEN and CDR2 as SYDVKM. V lost 3 bases, J lost 3 bases, and 14 bases lay in between. This CDR3 is CASSFEGKYDYGYTF. The CDR3 DNA is TGTGCCAGCAGTTTTGAGGGCAAGTACGACTATGGCTACACCTTC.

The chain uses TRBV30 and TRBJ2-3; weak D call: TRBD2 (5 bases). The CDR3 contains 13 residues. V shed 2 bases and J shed 4 bases, with 10 bases lying between them. Germline V gives CDR1 GTSNPN, CDR2 SVGIG (reference sequence). The CDR3 DNA is TGTGCCTGGAGTCGCGGGTTGCCAGATACGCAGTATTTT. Amino acid sequence: CAWSRGLPDTQYF.

This clone was seen more than once but under ten times. The chain carries TRBV19 and TRBJ1-2; possibly TRBD1 for D (5 bases). The CDR3 has 13 amino acids. CDR1 is LNHDA, CDR2 SQIVND, per germline (reference sequence). The V gene lost 8 bases and the J gene lost 8 bases, with 18 bases spanning the gap. The CDR3 protein is CASQPPTAQGYTF. The CDR3 bases are TGTGCCAGTCAACCTCCGACAGCTCAAGGCTACACCTTC.

This clone was found once. The chain recombines TRBV19 with TRBJ2-1, with D uncertain. Germline CDR1 and CDR2: LNHDA and SQIVND (reference sequence). The V end was cut by 0 bases, the J end by 6 bases, with 15 bases between. This CDR3 has 16 residues. The CDR3 DNA reads TGTGCCAGTAGTATAGACCACTTCTCCAATGTCAATGAGCAGTTCTTC. Encoded protein: CASSIDHFSNVNEQFF.

The rearrangement links TRBV5-6 to TRBJ2-7; no reliable D call. Germline V gene data show CDR1 as SGHDT and CDR2 as YYEEEE. The V and J ends lost 0 bases and 0 bases respectively, with 7 bases between them. CDR3 length: 14 amino acids. CDR3 residues: CASSLDSYSYEQYF. The CDR3 DNA follows: TGTGCCAGCAGCTTGGACAGTTACTCCTACGAGCAGTACTTC.

V is TRBV3-1 (or the pseudogene TRBV3-2) and J is TRBJ1-1; the match to TRBD1 covers 7 bases. The V segment lost 4 bases and the J segment 7 bases; nucleotides outside the gene matches: 12. Looked up from germline, CDR1 is LGHDT and CDR2 is YNNKEL (reference sequence). The CDR3 sequence is 15 residues long. The CDR3, as DNA: TGTGCCAGCAGCCTCACCGCTGAGGGGGCGGGTGAAGCTTTCTTT. Translated, it gives CASSLTAEGAGEAFF.

V and J are TRBV6-5 and TRBJ1-1; 7 nucleotides line up with TRBD1. The CDR3 spans 15 residues. J gave up 3 bases and V 6 bases, and 10 bases lay outside the gene matches. Germline V gene lookup returns CDR1 MNHEY and CDR2 SVGAGI. The CDR3 coding sequence is TGTGCCAGCAGCCGTGGAGGCAGGGGGGACACTGAAGCTTTCTTT. Protein: CASSRGGRGDTEAFF.

V gene TRBV7-6 combines with J gene TRBJ2-5; 7 bases are a match to TRBD1. Germline-derived CDR1 and CDR2 are SGHVS and FNYEAQ. V shed 1 base and J 2 bases; nucleotides not matched to a gene: 4. This CDR3 has 15 amino acids. The CDR3 nucleotides are TGTGCCAGCAGCTTAGGGGGACAGCCTCAAGAGACCCAGTACTTC. This encodes CASSLGGQPQETQYF.

The V and J genes are TRBV5-8 and TRBJ2-1, with 8 positions matching TRBD2. Looked up from germline, CDR1 is SGHTS and CDR2 is YDEGEE. The CDR3 sequence is 14 residues long. J lost 9 bases, V lost 0 bases, and 5 bases had no gene match. The CDR3 here is CASSLGIGGGEQFF. CDR3 DNA: TGTGCCAGCAGCTTGGGTATCGGGGGGGGTGAGCAGTTCTTC.

This clone came up many times. The chain combines TRBV7-2 with TRBJ2-2; D might be TRBD1 (6 bases). The CDR3 is made up of 16 amino acids. CDR1 is SGHTA and CDR2 is FQGNSA in the germline V gene. The V gene lost 6 bases and the J gene lost 2 bases, with 16 bases spanning the gap. The CDR3 DNA reads as TGTGCCAGCAGTCCTCAAGCAGGGGCTAACACCGGGGAGCTGTTTTTT. Its translation: CASSPQAGANTGELFF.

This clone was detected a few times. This chain connects TRBV4-2 to TRBJ2-7; a weak D match, TRBD2 (6 bases). Germline CDR1 LGHNA, CDR2 YNFKEQ. The CDR3 extends over 16 amino acids. V was pared by 0 bases and J by 1 base, with 13 bases between. CDR3: CASSQDEGTASYEQYF. DNA for the CDR3: TGTGCCAGCAGCCAAGATGAGGGGACTGCATCCTACGAGCAGTACTTC.

The chain links TRBV5-1 to TRBJ2-5; D not certain. Germline CDR1 SGHRS, CDR2 YFSETQ. This CDR3 spans 15 amino acids. The ends were cut back, 4 bases at V and 4 bases at J, with 17 bases in the middle. The CDR3 nucleotides read TGCGCCAGCAGCCCCCCCTCCCGAGGCGGAGAGACCCAGTACTTC. The encoded protein is CASSPPSRGGETQYF.

This CDR3 is CSASSGSGRFSYEQYF. DNA of the CDR3: TGCAGTGCTAGTTCAGGGTCTGGTCGGTTTTCCTACGAGCAGTACTTC. The chain combines TRBV20-1 with TRBJ2-7; D is possibly TRBD1 (5 bases). The CDR3 spans 16 residues. V lost 3 bases to trimming and J lost 1 base, with 19 bases between them. CDR1 and CDR2 from the germline V gene are DFQATT and SNEGSKA (reference sequence).

This chain connects TRBV28 to TRBJ2-7; maybe TRBD1 (6 bases). Looked up from germline, CDR1 is MDHEN and CDR2 is SYDVKM. V lost 7 bases and J 0 bases, leaving 13 bases between the germline ends. CDR3 length equals 14 residues. CDR3 residues: CASMRTVTSYEQYF. The CDR3 DNA sequence: TGTGCCAGCATGAGGACAGTTACCTCCTACGAGCAGTACTTC.

The chain is built from TRBV28 and TRBJ1-6; 7 positions agree with TRBD1. The trim removed 8 bases at V and 9 bases at J, leaving 13 bases unmatched. Germline assignment: CDR1 MDHEN and CDR2 SYDVKM. This CDR3 has 15 residues. CDR3 region: CASGRQGQGFSPLHF. CDR3 bases: TGTGCCAGCGGGAGACAGGGTCAAGGGTTTTCACCCCTCCACTTT.

This clone was observed a handful of times. The chain joins TRBV2 to TRBJ2-3; 8 bases are a match to TRBD2. With V trimmed by 0 bases and J by 2 bases, 7 bases remained unmatched. CDR1 is SNHLY, CDR2 FYNNEI, per germline. CDR3 length: 17 amino acids. The CDR3 here is CASSEARSAGATDTQYF. As DNA, the CDR3 is TGTGCCAGCAGTGAAGCGCGATCAGCGGGGGCCACAGATACGCAGTATTTT. The full variable domain, in which reference TRBV2 and TRBJ2-3 provide the parts outside the CDR3, is EPEVTQTPSHQVTQMGQEVILRCVPISNHLYFYWYRQILGQKVEFLVSFYNNEISEKSEIFDDQFSVERPDGSNFTLKIRSTKLEDSAMYFCASSEARSAGATDTQYFGPGTRLTVL.

A few counts support this clone. The V call is TRBV3-1 (or the pseudogene TRBV3-2), the J call TRBJ1-2; the D gene is possibly TRBD1 (6 bases). Per the germline V gene, CDR1 is LGHDT and CDR2 is YNNKEL (reference sequence). Trimming stripped 0 bases from V and 2 bases from J, with 10 bases between. The CDR3 contains 15 residues. The CDR3: CASSQDLGANYGYTF. The CDR3, as DNA: TGTGCCAGCAGCCAAGATCTGGGGGCAAACTATGGCTACACCTTC.

The V gene is TRBV7-8, the J gene TRBJ1-6; possible D gene TRBD1, 5 bases. V was cut by 2 bases and J by 8 bases, with 16 bases left in between. The CDR3 totals 16 residues. Germline CDR1 is SGHVS and CDR2 is FQNEAQ. CDR3 residues: CASSLMAARVDSPLHF. The CDR3 DNA reads as TGTGCCAGCAGCTTAATGGCGGCCAGGGTGGATTCACCCCTCCACTTT. Using reference TRBV7-8 and TRBJ1-6 for the parts outside the CDR3, the full variable domain is GAGVSQSPRYKVAKRGQDVALRCDPISGHVSLFWYQQALGQGPEFLTYFQNEAQLDKSGLPSDRFFAERPEGSVSTLKIQRTQQEDSAVYLCASSLMAARVDSPLHFGNGTRLTVT.

The chain uses TRBV7-2 and TRBJ2-2; D is unresolved. Germline V gene sequence: CDR1 SGHTA, CDR2 FQGNSA. This CDR3 contains 15 residues. V lost 2 bases, J lost 0 bases, and 7 bases lay in between. CDR3 residues: CASSLRQANTGELFF. CDR3 nucleotides: TGTGCCAGCAGCTTACGGCAGGCGAACACCGGGGAGCTGTTTTTT. Based on the CDR3 plus reference TRBV7-2 and TRBJ2-2, the full variable domain is GAGVSQSPSNKVTEKGKDVELRCDPISGHTALYWYRQSLGQGLEFLIYFQGNSAPDKSGLPSDRFSAERTGGSVSTLTIQRTQQEDSAVYLCASSLRQANTGELFFGEGSRLTVL.

This clone was observed a single time. V usage is TRBV2 and J usage is TRBJ2-1; possibly TRBD1 for D (6 bases). Germline CDR1 SNHLY, CDR2 FYNNEI. CDR3 length: 14 amino acids. V lost 6 bases to trimming and J lost 3 bases, with 12 bases between them. In DNA, the CDR3 is TGTGCCAGCAGAGACAGGTATGGCTACAATGAGCAGTTCTTC. As protein: CASRDRYGYNEQFF.